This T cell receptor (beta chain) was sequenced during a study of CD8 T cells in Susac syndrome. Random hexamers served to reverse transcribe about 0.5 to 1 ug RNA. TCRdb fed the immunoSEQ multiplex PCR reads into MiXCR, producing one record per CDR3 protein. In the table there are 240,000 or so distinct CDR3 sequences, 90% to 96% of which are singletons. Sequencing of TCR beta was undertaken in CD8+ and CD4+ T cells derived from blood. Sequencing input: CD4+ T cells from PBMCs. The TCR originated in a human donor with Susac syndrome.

The CDR3 spells CASSLRGDNGLNTGELFF. The CDR3 DNA reads as TGTGCCAGCAGCTTAAGAGGGGACAACGGACTTAACACCGGGGAGCTGTTTTTT. This chain links TRBV7-3 with TRBJ2-2; weak D call: TRBD1 (6 bases). Germline-derived CDR1 and CDR2 are SGHTA and FQGTGA. The V end lost 1 base, the J end lost 2 bases, and 17 bases lay between the germline ends. The CDR3 is 18 amino acids.